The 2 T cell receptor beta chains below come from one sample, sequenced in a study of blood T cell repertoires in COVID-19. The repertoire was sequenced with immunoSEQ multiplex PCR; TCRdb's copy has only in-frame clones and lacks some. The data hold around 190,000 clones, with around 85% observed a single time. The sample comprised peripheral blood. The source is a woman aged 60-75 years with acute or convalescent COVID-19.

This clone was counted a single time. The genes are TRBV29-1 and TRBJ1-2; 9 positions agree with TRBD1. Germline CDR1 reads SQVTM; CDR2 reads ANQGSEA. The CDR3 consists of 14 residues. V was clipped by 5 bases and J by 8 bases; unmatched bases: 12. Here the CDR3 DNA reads TGCAGCGTTAAGGAATTGGGACAGGGTCACGGCTACACCTTC. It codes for CSVKELGQGHGYTF.

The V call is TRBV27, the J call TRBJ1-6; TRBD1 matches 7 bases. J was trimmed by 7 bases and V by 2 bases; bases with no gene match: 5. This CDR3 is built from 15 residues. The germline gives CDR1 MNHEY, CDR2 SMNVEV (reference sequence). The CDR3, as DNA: TGTGCCAGCAGTTTAGACAGGGTGACCAATTCACCCCTCCACTTT. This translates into CASSLDRVTNSPLHF.